The 24 T cell receptor beta chains reported below all come from one sample, sequenced in a study of lymphopenia after photon versus proton radiotherapy. The data were produced by immunoSEQ multiplex PCR, yet TCRdb's version contains in-frame clones alone and is incomplete. Altogether around 160,000 clones are present, around 85% being singletons, with the ten largest covering about 4.7%. This specimen was peripheral blood, taken from a patient treated with photon-based radiotherapy. These receptors were taken from a man over 45 with gastric cancer.

The chain recombines TRBV7-9 with TRBJ1-5, with 8 bases identical to TRBD1. V lost 5 bases, J lost 3 bases, and 6 bases stayed unmatched. Germline values: CDR1 SEHNR, CDR2 FQNEAQ (reference sequence). The CDR3 has 15 amino acids. In nucleotides, the CDR3 is TGTGCCAGCAGCCTCGGACAGGGCAACAATCAGCCCCAGCATTTT. Translated, it gives CASSLGQGNNQPQHF.

The chain couples TRBV30 to TRBJ2-3; D unresolved. Germline assignment: CDR1 GTSNPN and CDR2 SVGIG (reference sequence). The CDR3 consists of 13 residues. V lost 0 bases and J lost 4, with 8 bases in between. In nucleotides, the CDR3 is TGTGCCTGGAGTGTACGACGGGCAGATACGCAGTATTTT. Translation gives CAWSVRRADTQYF.

This chain connects TRBV5-1 to TRBJ2-7; no clear D. Germline loops: CDR1 SGHRS, CDR2 YFSETQ. CDR3 length: 12 amino acids. V was shortened by 0 bases and J by 5 bases, with 6 bases between the two germline ends. The chain's CDR3 is CASSLARNEQYF. CDR3 bases: TGCGCCAGCAGCTTGGCCAGGAACGAGCAGTACTTC.

The V call is TRBV5-8, the J call TRBJ2-1, with 9 bases identical to TRBD1. The CDR3 runs to 13 residues. CDR1 is SGHTS, CDR2 YDEGEE, per germline. The junction had 7 bases not matched to a gene; V was cut back by 0 bases and J by 15 bases. Written as DNA, the CDR3 is TGTGCCAGCAGCTTGGTCCGGGACAGGGTCGGGTTCTTC. Encoded protein: CASSLVRDRVGFF.

The CDR3 DNA sequence: TGTGCCTGGAGCCGGATGGGACTAGATCTGTACGAGCAGTACTTC. Encoded protein: CAWSRMGLDLYEQYF. The gene calls are TRBV30 and TRBJ2-7; 8 nucleotides match TRBD2. The CDR3 extends over 15 amino acids. Trimming removed 3 bases from V and 4 bases from J; junction bases left unmatched: 11. Germline V CDR1 and CDR2: GTSNPN, SVGIG (reference sequence).

This clone was seen a few times. The rearrangement links TRBV30 to TRBJ2-5; perhaps TRBD2 as D (7 bases). V dropped 3 bases and J dropped 6 bases, with 11 bases sitting between them. This CDR3 is built from 12 residues. Germline CDR1 GTSNPN, CDR2 SVGIG (reference sequence). CDR3 in amino acids: CAWSPGGQTQYF. The CDR3 DNA reads as TGTGCCTGGAGCCCCGGGGGGCAGACCCAGTACTTC. The entire variable domain, with the rest obtained from reference TRBV30 and TRBJ2-5, is as follows: SQTIHQWPATLVQPVGSPLSLECTVEGTSNPNLYWYRQAAGRGLQLLFYSVGIGQISSEVPQNLSASRPQDRQFILSSKKLLLSDSGFYLCAWSPGGQTQYFGPGTRLLVL.

The rearrangement joins TRBV4-2 to TRBJ1-2, with a tentative D call TRBD1 (5 bases). CDR1 is LGHNA, CDR2 YNFKEQ, per germline. CDR3 size: 14 residues. V dropped 5 bases and J dropped 1 base, with 11 bases sitting between them. Here the CDR3 reads CASSSRQLNYGYTF. The CDR3 DNA is TGTGCCAGCAGCTCGCGACAGCTTAACTATGGCTACACCTTC.

The chain is built from TRBV6-4 and TRBJ2-7; possibly TRBD2 for D (6 bases). The V end was cut by 4 bases, the J end by 6 bases, with 16 bases between. The CDR3 runs 14 residues. Per germline, CDR1 MRHNA and CDR2 SNTAGT. CDR3 coding DNA: TGTGCCAGCAGTGTGGACTATGGTTCTGGCGAGCAGTACTTC. Its translation is CASSVDYGSGEQYF.

The chain combines TRBV6-4 with TRBJ2-1; 7 nucleotides align to TRBD2. V dropped 4 bases and J dropped 5; count of bases not matched to a gene: 8. This CDR3 region has 15 residues. Germline CDR1 MRHNA, CDR2 SNTAGT. The CDR3 DNA reads as TGTGCCAGCAGTGTTGTGGCTAGCGGTAACAATGAGCAGTTCTTC. It is translated as CASSVVASGNNEQFF.

The V call is TRBV27, the J call TRBJ2-4, with 8 bases that match TRBD2. The junction had 6 bases not matched to a gene; V was cut back by 4 bases and J by 4 bases. This CDR3 spans 15 amino acids. Germline V gene data show CDR1 as MNHEY and CDR2 as SMNVEV (reference sequence). The CDR3 loop reads CASSWAGGWKNIQYF. For the CDR3, the DNA is TGTGCCAGCAGTTGGGCGGGAGGATGGAAAAACATTCAGTACTTC.

The V and J genes are TRBV7-6 and TRBJ2-2; D is unclear. The germline V and J ends were trimmed by 5 bases and 1 base, with 17 bases remaining between them. Germline V gene data show CDR1 as SGHVS and CDR2 as FNYEAQ. This CDR3 is 17 amino acids long. The CDR3 DNA sequence: TGTGCCAGCAGCCCCCCCTTAGGTTTGGGGAACACCGGGGAGCTGTTTTTT. This gives the protein CASSPPLGLGNTGELFF.

This clone was seen a single time. The rearrangement links TRBV6-5 to TRBJ2-7; 8 bases agree with TRBD1. The germline gives CDR1 MNHEY, CDR2 SVGAGI. The ends lost 7 bases at V and 4 bases at J; junction bases unmatched: 9. This CDR3 has 14 residues. The CDR3: CASTDGQGKYEQYF. The CDR3 DNA reads as TGTGCCAGCACCGACGGACAGGGAAAGTACGAGCAGTACTTC.

The rearrangement links TRBV10-1 to TRBJ2-3; the D is unclear. Trimming pared 7 bases from V and 6 bases from J, leaving 14 bases between. Germline V gives CDR1 WNHNN, CDR2 SYGVQD (reference sequence). This CDR3 is 13 amino acids long. The CDR3 is CASNARTLDTQYF. The CDR3 bases are TGCGCCAGCAATGCCCGAACTTTGGATACGCAGTATTTT.

The chain links TRBV11-2 to TRBJ2-1; D is uncertain. In germline, CDR1 is SGHAT, CDR2 FQNNGV. This CDR3 is 12 amino acids long. Between the trimmed V and J ends, which lost 4 bases and 2 bases, there was a span of 3 bases. The CDR3 sequence is CASSSAYNEQFF. In nucleotides, the CDR3 is TGTGCCAGCAGCTCGGCCTACAATGAGCAGTTCTTC.

The chain links TRBV27 to TRBJ2-2, with 7 nucleotides matching TRBD2. J was trimmed by 6 bases and V by 10 bases; bases with no gene match: 11. The germline V gene encodes CDR1 MNHEY and CDR2 SMNVEV (reference sequence). The CDR3 is 14 residues long. CDR3 DNA: TGTGCCACCTGGCCCTGGGAGGGGTCCGGGGAGCTGTTTTTT. It is translated as CATWPWEGSGELFF.

V and J are TRBV28 and TRBJ1-5; D is undetermined. The CDR3 length is 10 residues. Germline loops: CDR1 MDHEN, CDR2 SYDVKM. Trimming stripped 3 bases from V and 16 bases from J, with 10 bases between. Here the CDR3 reads CASSFDKLHF. CDR3 DNA: TGTGCCAGCAGTTTCGATAAATTACATTTT. The variable domain in full, with the rest retrieved from reference TRBV28 and TRBJ1-5, is DVKVTQSSRYLVKRTGEKVFLECVQDMDHENMFWYRQDPGLGLRLIYFSYDVKMKEKGDIPEGYSVSREKKERFSLILESASTNQTSMYLCASSFDKLHFGDGTRLSIL.

This rearrangement joins TRBV7-2 to TRBJ2-7; tentatively, D is TRBD1 (5 bases). The CDR3 is 13 amino acids. Deletions cut 5 bases from V and 2 bases from J, with 10 bases between. Germline CDR1 and CDR2: SGHTA and FQGNSA. In DNA form, the CDR3 reads TGTGCCAGCAGCCCCACAGGACCCTACGAGCAGTACTTC. This encodes CASSPTGPYEQYF.

This clone was counted a single time. V usage is TRBV5-6 and J usage is TRBJ2-3; 11 bases are a match to TRBD2. With 1 base clipped from V and 2 bases from J, the junction kept 6 bases outside the gene matches. Germline CDR1 reads SGHDT; CDR2 reads YYEEEE. The CDR3 length is 17 residues. The CDR3 bases are TGTGCCAGCAGCTTGCGGGGACTAGCGGTGAACACAGATACGCAGTATTTT. Protein: CASSLRGLAVNTDTQYF.

V gene TRBV11-2 combines with J gene TRBJ2-3; tentatively, D is TRBD2 (5 bases). Per germline, CDR1 SGHAT and CDR2 FQNNGV. The CDR3 is 16 amino acids. V lost 4 bases, J lost 1 base, and 15 bases lay in between. In DNA, the CDR3 is TGTGCCAGCAGCTCGCTAAAAGGACTTCGCACAGATACGCAGTATTTT. Protein: CASSSLKGLRTDTQYF.

This chain links TRBV14 with TRBJ2-7, with 7 bases lining up with TRBD1. This CDR3 is built from 14 residues. The germline V gene encodes CDR1 SGHDN and CDR2 FVKESK. J was trimmed by 3 bases and V by 4 bases; bases with no gene match: 6. CDR3 amino acids: CASSRGQLFYEQYF. The CDR3 coding sequence is TGTGCCAGCAGCCGGGGACAGCTATTCTACGAGCAGTACTTC.

The V call is TRBV10-3, the J call TRBJ2-7, with 7 bases matching TRBD1. V trimming: 7 bases; J trimming: 4 bases; junction bases outside the gene matches: 7. The length of the CDR3 is 13 residues. CDR1 is ENHRY and CDR2 is SYGVKD in the germline V gene. CDR3 region: CAIMRQGVYEQYF. The DNA of the CDR3 is TGTGCCATCATGCGGCAGGGGGTATACGAGCAGTACTTC.

The chain has TRBV4-1 and TRBJ2-2; possible D gene TRBD1, 5 bases. Trimming stripped 3 bases from V and 8 bases from J, with 7 bases between. The length of the CDR3 is 12 residues. Germline loops: CDR1 MGHRA, CDR2 YSYEKL. The CDR3 DNA reads TGCGCCAGCAGCCATAGACAGGGGGAGCTGTTTTTT. Protein product: CASSHRQGELFF.

The chain joins TRBV10-2 to TRBJ2-7; 8 positions agree with TRBD2. Germline V gives CDR1 WSHSY, CDR2 SAAADI. The CDR3 runs to 16 residues. V dropped 5 bases and J dropped 2; count of bases not matched to a gene: 11. Here the CDR3 reads CASSISHSGATYEQYF. In DNA form, the CDR3 reads TGCGCCAGCAGTATATCCCATAGCGGGGCGACCTACGAGCAGTACTTC.

V gene TRBV9 combines with J gene TRBJ1-1; D unresolved. The CDR3 spans 17 residues. With 3 bases removed from V and 3 bases from J, the gap between germline ends came to 21 bases. CDR1 and CDR2 from the germline V gene are SGDLS and YYNGEE. For the CDR3, the DNA is TGTGCCAGCAGCGCGCAAAAGGCCCACCCGGAGGACACTGAAGCTTTCTTT. This sequence encodes CASSAQKAHPEDTEAFF.